This TCR beta chain was retrieved from a study of blood T cell repertoires in COVID-19. Study-wide background: Both acute and convalescent COVID-19 samples were obtained from the United States, Italy and Spain.

V lost 9 bases to trimming and J lost 7 bases; unmatched junction nucleotides: 11. Germline V CDR1 and CDR2: SGHRS, YFSETQ. The CDR3 is made up of 14 amino acids. Profiled with immunoSEQ multiplex PCR; TCRdb holds only in-frame clones, not every one. The repertoire includes some 160,000 clones, around 83% of them detected once, and 10% to 15% sits in the top ten. The TCR comes from an older man who had recovered from COVID-19. The source material was peripheral blood. This chain joins TRBV5-1 and TRBJ2-1, with 9 bases fitting TRBD1. This chain's CDR3 is CATPTRDRVNEQFF. The CDR3 nucleotides read TGCGCCACCCCCACCCGGGACAGGGTTAATGAGCAGTTCTTC.